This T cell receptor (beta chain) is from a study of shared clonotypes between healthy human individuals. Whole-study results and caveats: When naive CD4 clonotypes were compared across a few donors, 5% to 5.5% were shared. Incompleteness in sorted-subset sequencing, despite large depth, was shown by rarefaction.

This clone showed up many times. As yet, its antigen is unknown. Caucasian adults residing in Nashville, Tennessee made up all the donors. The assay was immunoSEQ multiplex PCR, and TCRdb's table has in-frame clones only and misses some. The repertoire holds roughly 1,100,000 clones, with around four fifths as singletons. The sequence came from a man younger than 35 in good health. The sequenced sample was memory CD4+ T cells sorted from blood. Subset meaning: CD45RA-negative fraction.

The CDR3 region is CASSPAATYRVSYNEQFF. CDR3 nucleotides: TGTGCCAGCTCACCAGCGGCCACATACAGGGTTTCCTACAATGAGCAGTTCTTC. The chain has TRBV18 and TRBJ2-1; D is possibly TRBD1 (6 bases). CDR1 KGHSH and CDR2 LQKENI come from the germline V gene. The CDR3 is made up of 18 amino acids. Trimming stripped 2 bases from V and 1 base from J, with 18 bases between. The full variable domain, in which reference TRBV18 and TRBJ2-1 provide the parts outside the CDR3, is NAGVMQNPRHLVRRRGQEARLRCSPMKGHSHVYWYRQLPEEGLKFMVYLQKENIIDESGMPKERFSAEFPKEGPSILRIQQVVRGDSAAYFCASSPAATYRVSYNEQFFGPGTRLTVL.